Described below is a single T cell receptor (beta chain) sequence and its context. Libraries were prepared by immunoSEQ multiplex PCR; TCRdb keeps only in-frame clonotypes and omits some of them. The sample includes around 89,000 clones, 82% seen only once; the top ten take about 9.2%. This entry comes from a study of control samples from healthy donors and cancer patients. J was trimmed by 6 bases and V by 4 bases; bases with no gene match: 8. Germline V gene lookup returns CDR1 MNHEY and CDR2 SMNVEV (reference sequence). The CDR3 consists of 15 residues. The sequence derives from a woman aged 55-70 years in good health. Sequencing was done on a sample of blood. The chain employs TRBV27 and TRBJ1-2, with TRBD1 matching 10 bases. The CDR3 region has the DNA TGTGCCAGCAGTTCACGGACAGGGGGGAGAAATGGCTACACCTTC. Its translation is CASSSRTGGRNGYTF.